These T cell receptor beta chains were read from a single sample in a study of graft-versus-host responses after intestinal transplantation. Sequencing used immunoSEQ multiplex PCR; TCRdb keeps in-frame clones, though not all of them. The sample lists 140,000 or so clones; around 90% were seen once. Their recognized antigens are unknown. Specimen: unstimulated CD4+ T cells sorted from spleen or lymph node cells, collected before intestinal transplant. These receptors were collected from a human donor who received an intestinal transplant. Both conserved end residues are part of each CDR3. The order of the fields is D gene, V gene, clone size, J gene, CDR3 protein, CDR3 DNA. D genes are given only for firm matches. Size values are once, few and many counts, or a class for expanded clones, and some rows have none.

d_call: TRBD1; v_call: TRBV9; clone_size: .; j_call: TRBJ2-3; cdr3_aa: CASSPRDRRADTQYF; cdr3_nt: TGTGCCAGCAGCCCCCGGGACAGGAGGGCAGATACGCAGTATTTT
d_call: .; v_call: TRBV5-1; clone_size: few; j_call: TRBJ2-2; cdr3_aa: CASSFPLGTGELFF; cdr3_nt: TGCGCCAGCAGCTTCCCGCTGGGCACCGGGGAGCTGTTTTTT
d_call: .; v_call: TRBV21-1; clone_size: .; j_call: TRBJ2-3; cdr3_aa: CASNMRHREWGTDTQYF; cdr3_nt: TGTGCCAGCAATATGAGGCACCGGGAGTGGGGCACAGATACGCAGTATTTT
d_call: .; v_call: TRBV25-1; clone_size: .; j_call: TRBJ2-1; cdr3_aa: CASSEISWGAEQFF; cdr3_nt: TGTGCCAGCAGTGAAATAAGTTGGGGGGCGGAGCAGTTCTTC
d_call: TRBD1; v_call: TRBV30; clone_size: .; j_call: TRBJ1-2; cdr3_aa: CAWSVIGGADGYTF; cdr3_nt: TGTGCCTGGAGTGTGATAGGGGGCGCCGATGGCTACACCTTC
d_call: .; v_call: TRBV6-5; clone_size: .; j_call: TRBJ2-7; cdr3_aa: CASSYEGVFYEQYF; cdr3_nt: TGTGCCAGCAGCTATGAAGGGGTTTTCTACGAGCAGTACTTC
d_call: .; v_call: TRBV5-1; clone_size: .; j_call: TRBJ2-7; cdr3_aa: CASSLGTEQYF; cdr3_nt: TGCGCCAGCAGCTTAGGCACAGAGCAGTACTTC
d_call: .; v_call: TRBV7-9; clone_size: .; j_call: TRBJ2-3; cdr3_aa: CASSLVSDTQYF; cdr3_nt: TGTGCCAGCAGCTTAGTTTCAGATACGCAGTATTTT
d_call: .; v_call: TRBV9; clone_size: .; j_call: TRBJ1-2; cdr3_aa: CASSQRQAGYGYTF; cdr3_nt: TGTGCCAGCAGTCAGAGGCAGGCGGGCTATGGCTACACCTTC
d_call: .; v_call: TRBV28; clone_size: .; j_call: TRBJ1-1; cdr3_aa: CASSLVRGITEAFF; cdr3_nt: TGTGCCAGCAGTTTGGTTAGGGGTATAACTGAAGCTTTCTTT
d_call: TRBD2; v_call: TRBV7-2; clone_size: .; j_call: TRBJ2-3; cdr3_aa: CASSYLPGGQDTDTQYF; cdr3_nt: TGTGCCAGCAGCTACCTGCCGGGGGGGCAGGACACAGATACGCAGTATTTT
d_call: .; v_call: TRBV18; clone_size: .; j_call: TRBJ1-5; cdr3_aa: CASSRGGDGPQHF; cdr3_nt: TGTGCCAGCTCACGCGGAGGTGACGGGCCCCAGCATTTT
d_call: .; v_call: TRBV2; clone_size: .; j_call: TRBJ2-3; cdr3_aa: CASAGTFSTDTQYF; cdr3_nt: TGTGCCAGCGCCGGGACCTTTTCGACAGATACGCAGTATTTT
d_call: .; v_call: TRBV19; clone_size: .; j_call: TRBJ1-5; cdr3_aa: CASRWTSNQPQHF; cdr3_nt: TGTGCCAGTAGGTGGACAAGCAATCAGCCCCAGCATTTT
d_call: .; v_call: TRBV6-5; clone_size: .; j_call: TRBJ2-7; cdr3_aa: CASRADRFSYEQYF; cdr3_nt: TGTGCCAGCAGGGCCGACAGGTTCTCCTACGAGCAGTACTTC
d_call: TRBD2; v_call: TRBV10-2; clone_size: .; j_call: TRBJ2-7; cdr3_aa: CASSDGLARDEQYF; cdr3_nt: TGCGCCAGCAGTGACGGACTAGCGCGCGACGAGCAGTACTTC
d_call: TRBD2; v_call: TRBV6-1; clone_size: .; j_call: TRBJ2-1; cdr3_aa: CASSRTSVHNEQFF; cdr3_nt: TGTGCCAGCAGTCGGACTAGCGTCCACAATGAGCAGTTCTTC
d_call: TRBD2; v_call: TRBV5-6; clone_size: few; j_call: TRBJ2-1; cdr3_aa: CASSLASGSAYNEQFF; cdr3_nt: TGTGCCAGCAGCTTGGCTAGCGGGAGTGCCTACAATGAGCAGTTCTTC
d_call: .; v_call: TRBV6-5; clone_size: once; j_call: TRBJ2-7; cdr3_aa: CASSSSRQATSYEQYF; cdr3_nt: TGTGCCAGCAGTTCTTCTCGACAGGCAACTTCCTACGAGCAGTACTTC
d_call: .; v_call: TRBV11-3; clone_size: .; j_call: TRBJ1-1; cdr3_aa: CASSSAGGTEAFF; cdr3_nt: TGTGCCAGCAGCTCCGCGGGGGGCACTGAAGCTTTCTTT
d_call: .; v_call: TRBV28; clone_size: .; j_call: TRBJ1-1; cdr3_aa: CASSLGDTEAFF; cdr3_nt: TGTGCCAGCAGTTTGGGGGACACTGAAGCTTTCTTT
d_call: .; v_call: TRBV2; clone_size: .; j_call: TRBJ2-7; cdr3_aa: CASSVQGFYEQYF; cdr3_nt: TGTGCCAGCAGTGTACAGGGTTTCTACGAGCAGTACTTC
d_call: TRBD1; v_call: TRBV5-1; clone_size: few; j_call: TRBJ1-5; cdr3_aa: CASSLDGQGAQPQHF; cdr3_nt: TGCGCCAGCAGCTTGGACGGACAGGGGGCGCAGCCCCAGCATTTT
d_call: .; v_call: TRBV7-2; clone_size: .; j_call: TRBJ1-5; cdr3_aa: CASSPSPNQPQHF; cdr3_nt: TGTGCCAGCAGCCCTTCCCCAAATCAGCCCCAGCATTTT
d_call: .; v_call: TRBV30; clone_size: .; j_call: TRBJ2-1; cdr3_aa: CAWRAWAGTYNEQFF; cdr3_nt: TGTGCCTGGAGGGCATGGGCGGGAACCTACAATGAGCAGTTCTTC
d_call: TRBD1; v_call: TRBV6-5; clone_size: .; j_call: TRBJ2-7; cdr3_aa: CASSYRGQAREQYF; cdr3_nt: TGTGCCAGCAGTTACCGTGGACAGGCTAGAGAGCAGTACTTC
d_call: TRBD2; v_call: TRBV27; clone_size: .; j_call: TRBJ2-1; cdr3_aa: CASSFSGAGGAIYNEQFF; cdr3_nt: TGTGCCAGCAGTTTCTCTGGGGCGGGAGGGGCGATCTACAATGAGCAGTTCTTC
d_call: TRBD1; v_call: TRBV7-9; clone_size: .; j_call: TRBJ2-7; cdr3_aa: CASSFTGESYEQYF; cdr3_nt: TGTGCCAGCAGCTTTACAGGGGAATCCTACGAGCAGTACTTC
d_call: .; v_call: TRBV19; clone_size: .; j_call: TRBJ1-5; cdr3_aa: CASSIRRTVNQPQHF; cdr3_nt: TGTGCCAGTAGTATACGGAGGACAGTCAATCAGCCCCAGCATTTT
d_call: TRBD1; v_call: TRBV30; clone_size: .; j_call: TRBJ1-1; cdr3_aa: CAWSFSRTGVLTEAFF; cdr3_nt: TGTGCCTGGAGTTTCTCCCGGACAGGGGTGCTCACTGAAGCTTTCTTT
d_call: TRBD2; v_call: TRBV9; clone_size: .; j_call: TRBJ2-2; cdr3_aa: CASSPRTSGFANTGELFF; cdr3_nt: TGTGCCAGCAGCCCCCGGACTAGCGGCTTCGCGAACACCGGGGAGCTGTTTTTT
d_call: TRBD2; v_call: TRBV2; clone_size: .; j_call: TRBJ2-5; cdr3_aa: CASSEALIAGLQETQYF; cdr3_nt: TGTGCCAGCAGTGAAGCGCTTATAGCGGGACTCCAAGAGACCCAGTACTTC
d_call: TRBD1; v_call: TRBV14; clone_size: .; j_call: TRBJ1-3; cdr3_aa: CASSHRQGRAGNTIYF; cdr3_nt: TGTGCCAGCAGCCATAGACAGGGAAGGGCTGGAAACACCATATATTTT